The clone carrying this T cell receptor beta chain occurred a few times. Its antigen is still unknown. The data belong to a study of T cell repertoires in cytomegalovirus infection. Whole-study results and caveats: Dominant in the ex vivo response were TCR beta clonotypes restricted by HLA-C and specific for CMV. Public TCR beta family frequency separated CMV-and-HLA carriers, including in an independent cohort.

Using its own MiXCR run on the reads, TCRdb lists one record per CDR3 protein. The sample holds 500,000 to 600,000 distinct CDR3 sequences, approximately 15% seen once. The material sequenced was CD8+ T cells from PBMCs. The TCR sequence derives from a human donor in good health (CMV status not recorded). Some clones in this sample may be carry-over from other donors' samples.

CDR3 sequence reads: CSARGEGSDYFSSGNTIYF. The CDR3 nucleotides read TGCAGTGCTAGAGGAGAGGGCTCCGATTACTTCTCCTCTGGAAACACCATATATTTT. The rearrangement links TRBV20-1 to TRBJ1-3; the D is unclear. V was pared by 1 base and J by 0 bases, with 22 bases between. The V gene's germline CDR1 is DFQATT and CDR2 SNEGSKA (reference sequence). The CDR3 is 19 residues long.